The 20 T cell receptor beta chains below all came from one sample that was sequenced in a study of Ad26.COV2.S vaccination and SARS-CoV-2 variants. Using immunoSEQ multiplex PCR, the repertoire was profiled, and TCRdb retains in-frame clones only, with some absent. The sample records approximately 420,000 clones, around 89% being singletons. Treatment given: over 15 received Ad26.COV2.S at low or high dose, single or two shots; about 5 received placebo; per-sample allocation not given. On day 63 after the first injection, vaccine and placebo recipients gave samples. Here the sequenced sample was peripheral blood, taken in a trial of Ad26.COV2.S vaccine versus placebo. The receptors derive from a person between 18 and 59 years old who received the Ad26.COV2.S COVID-19 vaccine or a placebo.

This chain uses TRBV6-5 with TRBJ1-5, with D hard to call. Germline V lookup: CDR1 MNHEY, CDR2 SVGAGI. This CDR3 spans 13 amino acids. Trimming took 8 bases from V and 3 from J, leaving 11 bases between them. The CDR3 protein is CASGRTPNQPQHF. The CDR3 DNA sequence: TGTGCCAGCGGTCGTACACCCAATCAGCCCCAGCATTTT.

The V gene is TRBV5-4, the J gene TRBJ2-1, with 11 bases fitting TRBD2. In germline, CDR1 is SGHNT, CDR2 YYREEE (reference sequence). V gave up 0 bases and J gave up 8 bases; unmatched junction bases: 4. The CDR3 runs to 15 residues. Here the CDR3 DNA reads TGTGCCAGCAGCTTGGGACTAGCGGGGCTCGATGAGCAGTTCTTC. Its translation is CASSLGLAGLDEQFF.

The chain couples TRBV18 to TRBJ2-1, with TRBD2 matching 11 bases. This CDR3 comprises 15 residues. The V gene end was trimmed by 2 bases and the J gene end by 3 bases; junction bases not matched to a gene: 0. Germline-derived CDR1 and CDR2 are KGHSH and LQKENI. The CDR3 here is CASSPGTSGYNEQFF. CDR3 DNA sequence: TGTGCCAGCTCACCAGGGACTAGCGGCTACAATGAGCAGTTCTTC. Full variable domain (missing parts from reference TRBV18 and TRBJ2-1): NAGVMQNPRHLVRRRGQEARLRCSPMKGHSHVYWYRQLPEEGLKFMVYLQKENIIDESGMPKERFSAEFPKEGPSILRIQQVVRGDSAAYFCASSPGTSGYNEQFFGPGTRLTVL.

The J gene is TRBJ2-1, the V gene TRBV19, with 11 bases identical to TRBD2. Per the germline V gene, CDR1 is LNHDA and CDR2 is SQIVND (reference sequence). The V and J ends lost 8 bases and 5 bases, in that order; junction bases with no gene match: 5. This CDR3 is built from 14 residues. The CDR3 coding sequence is TGTGCCAGTCAAGGACTAGCGGGTAACAATGAGCAGTTCTTC. The encoded protein is CASQGLAGNNEQFF.

CDR3 protein: CASSYDRLNTEAFF. The CDR3 DNA reads as TGTGCCAGCAGTTACGACAGGTTGAACACTGAAGCTTTCTTT. The V gene is TRBV6-5, the J gene TRBJ1-1; the D gene is possibly TRBD1 (6 bases). The germline V gene has CDR1 MNHEY and CDR2 SVGAGI. Trimming removed 2 bases at V and 0 bases at J, with 7 bases between. This CDR3 region has 14 residues.

The chain uses TRBV9 and TRBJ2-1; weak D call: TRBD1 (7 bases). The germline CDR1 and CDR2 sequences are SGDLS and YYNGEE. The V end was cut by 4 bases, the J end by 5 bases, with 19 bases between. This CDR3 has 16 amino acids. This chain's CDR3 is CASSQGGTAVNNEQFF. CDR3 DNA: TGTGCCAGCAGCCAAGGAGGGACAGCTGTTAACAATGAGCAGTTCTTC.

This clone was detected a few times. This rearrangement joins TRBV12-5 to TRBJ1-1, with a possible D match to TRBD1 (5 bases). Trimming removed 9 bases at V and 0 bases at J, with 11 bases between. CDR3 length equals 13 residues. Germline V gene data show CDR1 as LGHNT and CDR2 as FRNRAP. The CDR3 loop reads CASGLGVNTEAFF. The CDR3 region has the DNA TGTGCTAGCGGACTGGGGGTGAACACTGAAGCTTTCTTT.

CDR3 sequence reads: CASSSAGGHPSFF. CDR3 coding DNA: TGTGCCAGCAGCTCCGCAGGGGGCCATCCTTCTTTCTTT. This rearrangement joins TRBV7-2 to TRBJ1-1, with 8 nucleotides matching TRBD1. The V gene end was trimmed by 4 bases and the J gene end by 12 bases; junction bases not matched to a gene: 10. The CDR3 is 13 amino acids. Germline V lookup: CDR1 SGHTA, CDR2 FQGNSA.

J is TRBJ1-1 and V is TRBV3-1 (or the pseudogene TRBV3-2), with TRBD1 matching over 8 bases. The trim removed 4 bases at V and 7 bases at J, leaving 17 bases unmatched. The CDR3 consists of 17 residues. Germline CDR1 reads LGHDT; CDR2 reads YNNKEL (reference sequence). CDR3 bases: TGTGCCAGCAGCCCCCCAAGGACAGGGATTGGGTCTGGTGAAGCTTTCTTT. This gives the protein CASSPPRTGIGSGEAFF.

The J gene is TRBJ2-5, the V gene TRBV13; the match to TRBD2 covers 9 bases. Per germline, CDR1 PRHDT and CDR2 FYEKMQ (reference sequence). With 5 bases clipped from V and 4 bases from J, the junction kept 5 bases outside the gene matches. This CDR3 has 14 residues. This CDR3 reads CASSTGLAIETQYF. CDR3 in DNA: TGTGCCAGCAGCACGGGACTAGCCATAGAGACCCAGTACTTC.

This chain connects TRBV7-2 to TRBJ1-2, with TRBD1 matching over 7 bases. J gave up 1 base and V 5 bases, and 7 bases lay outside the gene matches. The CDR3 has 15 residues. Germline V gene data show CDR1 as SGHTA and CDR2 as FQGNSA. CDR3 protein: CASSPQQGYNYGYTF. CDR3 in DNA: TGTGCCAGCAGCCCTCAACAGGGGTATAACTATGGCTACACCTTC.

The J gene is TRBJ1-2, the V gene TRBV11-2; 7 nucleotides line up with TRBD1. Germline CDR1 and CDR2: SGHAT and FQNNGV. There are 15 residues in the CDR3. The V segment lost 1 base and the J segment 8 bases; nucleotides outside the gene matches: 10. The CDR3 region has the DNA TGTGCCAGCAGCTTAGCCCTAACAGGGGTGGGAGGCTACACCTTC. Translated: CASSLALTGVGGYTF. The variable domain in full, completed from reference TRBV11-2 and TRBJ1-2, reads EAGVAQSPRYKIIEKRQSVAFWCNPISGHATLYWYQQILGQGPKLLIQFQNNGVVDDSQLPKDRFSAERLKGVDSTLKIQPAKLEDSAVYLCASSLALTGVGGYTFGSGTRLTVV.

This clone was observed a single time. This sequence joins TRBV7-8 and TRBJ1-1; TRBD1 agrees at 8 bases. The length of the CDR3 is 14 residues. Germline trimming cut 3 bases from V and 6 bases from J; bases unmatched to any gene: 6. Germline V gene sequence: CDR1 SGHVS, CDR2 FQNEAQ. The DNA of the CDR3 is TGTGCCAGCAGCTTGGGACAGGTCCTTGCTGAAGCTTTCTTT. It encodes CASSLGQVLAEAFF.

J is TRBJ1-1 and V is TRBV7-9; tentatively, D is TRBD1 (6 bases). CDR1 SEHNR and CDR2 FQNEAQ come from the germline V gene (reference sequence). With 5 bases removed from V and 6 bases from J, the gap between germline ends came to 16 bases. The CDR3 is 14 amino acids. As DNA, the CDR3 is TGTGCCAGCAGCCCGGGTAGCCGACAGGCTGAAGCTTTCTTT. Protein: CASSPGSRQAEAFF. The whole variable domain, remainder taken from reference TRBV7-9 and TRBJ1-1, is DTGVSQNPRHKITKRGQNVTFRCDPISEHNRLYWYRQTLGQGPEFLTYFQNEAQLEKSRLLSDRFSAERPKGSFSTLEIQRTEQGDSAMYLCASSPGSRQAEAFFGQGTRLTVV.

The J gene is TRBJ2-3, the V gene TRBV3-1 (or the pseudogene TRBV3-2); TRBD2 agrees at 9 bases. V lost 3 bases to trimming and J lost 1 base; unmatched junction nucleotides: 8. The CDR3 extends over 17 amino acids. Germline V CDR1 and CDR2: LGHDT, YNNKEL (reference sequence). CDR3 in amino acids: CASSHILAGSRTDTQYF. For the CDR3, the DNA is TGTGCCAGCAGCCATATCCTAGCGGGGAGCCGCACAGATACGCAGTATTTT.

This clone was seen a single time. The rearrangement uses TRBV4-1 and TRBJ1-4; 7 nucleotides align to TRBD1. The length of the CDR3 is 15 residues. Germline CDR1 reads MGHRA; CDR2 reads YSYEKL. V trimming: 3 bases; J trimming: 3 bases; junction bases outside the gene matches: 4. The CDR3 DNA reads TGCGCCAGCAGCCACCGACAGGGACCTAATGAAAAACTGTTTTTT. Translation gives CASSHRQGPNEKLFF.

This clone came up a few times. The V and J genes are TRBV7-3 and TRBJ1-6; 8 bases are a match to TRBD1. Unmatched junction bases numbered 8, after V lost 5 bases and J lost 14 bases. Germline V CDR1 and CDR2: SGHTA, FQGTGA. The CDR3 covers 13 residues. The CDR3 is CASSPDRESTLHF. The CDR3 nucleotides are TGTGCCAGCAGCCCGGACAGGGAGAGTACCCTCCACTTT.

A word on this clone: Other DNA sequences in this specimen translate into the identical CDR3. This chain joins TRBV6-6 and TRBJ1-4; D call uncertain. Deletions cut 2 bases from V and 2 bases from J, with 6 bases between. The germline V gene has CDR1 MNHNY and CDR2 SVGAGI (reference sequence). The CDR3 is made up of 14 amino acids. DNA of the CDR3: TGTGCCAGCAGTTACGGAGGCACTAATGAAAAACTGTTTTTT. As protein: CASSYGGTNEKLFF.

The chain joins TRBV6-5 to TRBJ2-7; D might be TRBD1 (6 bases). Per the germline V gene, CDR1 is MNHEY and CDR2 is SVGAGI. The CDR3 has 14 amino acids. The V end lost 5 bases, the J end lost 1 base, and 12 bases lay between the germline ends. The CDR3 reads CASSTPDRSYEQYF. The CDR3 DNA follows: TGTGCCAGCAGTACCCCCGACAGGTCCTACGAGCAGTACTTC.

The V gene is TRBV19, the J gene TRBJ1-1; D is possibly TRBD1 (5 bases). Germline-derived CDR1 and CDR2 are LNHDA and SQIVND (reference sequence). V gave up 7 bases and J gave up 0 bases, with 15 bases separating them. CDR3 length: 15 amino acids. The CDR3 protein is CASTRAGILNTEAFF. Here the CDR3 DNA reads TGTGCCAGTACCAGGGCCGGAATCCTGAACACTGAAGCTTTCTTT.